This is a list of T cell receptor beta chains from one sample in a study of identical twins. TCRdb re-analysed the 5' RACE reads in MiXCR, keeping a single row per CDR3 protein. The sample consists of 350,000 to 400,000 distinct CDR3 sequences, roughly 9% of them appearing once. The sequencing input was naive T cells sorted from blood. These TCRs come from a woman aged 45-59 years in good health. Each CDR3 is given with its conserved first and last residue. The D gene is left open where the match is weak.

CDR3aa | len | v_gene | d_gene
CASSLQSTSFQETQYF | 16 | TRBV7-6 | NA
CASSRQGTNVLTF | 13 | TRBV5-1 | TRBD1
CSARPSARFTGELFF | 15 | TRBV20-1 | NA
CATSTGGRTGELFF | 14 | TRBV19 | TRBD2
CASSLRTGALSNEQFF | 16 | TRBV4-1 | TRBD1
CASSRGTNSPYEQYF | 15 | TRBV7-6 | NA
CASSSGTGVDF | 11 | TRBV7-9 | TRBD1
CASSPPRGRAQETQYF | 16 | TRBV7-9 | TRBD2
CASSLSGMVETQYF | 14 | TRBV11-2 | TRBD2
CATSETETPYTDTQYF | 16 | TRBV24-1 | NA
CASSLGLPGLALRAETQYF | 19 | TRBV5-1 | TRBD2
CASSLTGMDTGELFF | 15 | TRBV7-3 | NA
CASSLVQGLTDTQYF | 15 | TRBV5-1 | NA
CASSLGGREAQFF | 13 | TRBV7-2 | TRBD2
CASSGRRNTRYNEQFF | 16 | TRBV6-5 | TRBD2
CAWIRVNTEAFF | 12 | TRBV30 | NA
CSVGQDNEKLFF | 12 | TRBV29-1 | NA
CAISESETQDTQYF | 14 | TRBV10-3 | NA
CASSASGQIEAFF | 13 | TRBV5-1 | TRBD1
CASSFTSFHEQFF | 13 | TRBV12-3/TRBV12-4 | NA
CASSASGLNGYTF | 13 | TRBV5-1 | NA
CASSLSPSGNTEAFF | 15 | TRBV5-4 | NA
CASSLGSDTLYF | 12 | TRBV7-8 | NA
CASTQTGRSYEQYF | 14 | TRBV12-3/TRBV12-4 | NA
CSVAATPGLAGMGDEQFF | 18 | TRBV29-1 | TRBD2
CSVRGSNYGYTF | 12 | TRBV29-1 | NA
CASVDRGEPDTQYF | 14 | TRBV12-3/TRBV12-4 | TRBD1
CASSVRTSPYNEQFF | 15 | TRBV9 | NA
CASSQEGYTEAFF | 13 | TRBV4-1 | NA
CASSLEETLWFF | 12 | TRBV5-6 | NA
CASSYGTGGSPLHF | 14 | TRBV27 | TRBD1